The table lists the clone carrying this T cell receptor (beta chain) with a count of one. What it binds is not known. V was clipped by 8 bases and J by 7 bases, with 20 bases between them. The CDR3 contains 14 residues. The germline CDR1 and CDR2 sequences are MNHEY and SVGAGI. The data originate from a study of molecular identifiers for immune sequencing clone quantification. Previously reported methods and listed TCR primers produced the bulk TCR libraries. TCRdb itself ran the PCR reads through MiXCR, one entry per CDR3 protein. The top ten hold about 0.94% of the sample, which has some 97,000 distinct CDR3 sequences, 20% to 25% seen once. Study-level results: Over 99% of effector molecules, but under 1% in naive cells, were held by clones with more than 20 RNA copies. One cell's worth of spiked Jurkat TCR RNA was reportedly detectable among 1 million or so naive cells.

For naive CD8 T cells, sorting used the CD8+CD4-CCR7+CD45RA+ phenotype. Source material: naive CD8+ T cells from blood, with Jurkat cell RNA spiked in. This sample's subset: FACS-sorted CD8+CD4-CCR7+CD45RA+ naive T cells. This sequence originates from a human donor in good health. Some libraries in this study had Jurkat cell RNA spiked in. The chain combines TRBV6-5 with TRBJ1-1, with D maybe TRBD1 (5 bases). The DNA for the CDR3 is TGTGCCAGCTTCGTTGGGGGGTTCGTGAATGAAGCTTTCTTT. Residues: CASFVGGFVNEAFF.